These 5 T cell receptor beta chains were all obtained from the same sample, sequenced in a study of CD8 T cells in Susac syndrome. Random hexamers were used to reverse transcribe the RNA input (about 0.45 to 1 ug). TCRdb re-called the immunoSEQ multiplex PCR reads with MiXCR, one entry per CDR3 protein. The repertoire holds some 200,000 distinct CDR3 sequences, with 90% to 96% as singletons. The sample was CD4+ T cells from PBMCs. The receptors come from a human donor with Susac syndrome.

V and J are TRBV3-1 and TRBJ1-1, with D possibly matching TRBD1 (6 bases). The CDR3 covers 12 residues. Germline V gene lookup returns CDR1 LGHDT and CDR2 YNNKEL (reference sequence). Trimming cost V 4 bases and J 11 bases, with 14 bases left between them. In DNA, the CDR3 is TGTGCCAGCAGCCGGGGGGGGCTGGAGGCTTTCTTT. This encodes CASSRGGLEAFF.

The chain links TRBV20-1 to TRBJ2-7, with a tentative D call TRBD1 (6 bases). The CDR3 loop spans 11 amino acids. Germline CDR1 reads DFQATT; CDR2 reads SNEGSKA (reference sequence). V lost 6 bases and J lost 5, with 11 bases in between. In DNA, the CDR3 is TGCAGTGCGAGGGGGTTTAACGAGCAGTACTTC. It is translated as CSARGFNEQYF.

This chain joins TRBV2 and TRBJ2-7; unclear D gene. The CDR3 spans 13 residues. V lost 8 bases to trimming and J lost 3 bases, with 14 bases between them. CDR1 and CDR2 (germline): SNHLY, FYNNEI. CDR3: CASGNGRGYEQYF. Here the CDR3 DNA reads TGTGCCAGCGGGAACGGTAGAGGCTACGAGCAGTACTTC.

CDR3 residues: CSARDDRSSYNSPLHF. CDR3 DNA sequence: TGCAGTGCTAGAGACGACAGGAGCTCCTATAATTCACCCCTCCACTTT. This sequence joins TRBV20-1 and TRBJ1-6, with D possibly TRBD1 on 6 matching bases. V was shortened by 0 bases and J by 0 bases, with 9 bases between the two germline ends. Germline lookup yields CDR1 DFQATT and CDR2 SNEGSKA (reference sequence). The CDR3 loop spans 16 amino acids.

The J gene is TRBJ2-2, the V gene TRBV20-1; D is perhaps TRBD1 (5 bases). The CDR3 contains 11 residues. V gave up 5 bases and J gave up 7 bases, with 8 bases separating them. Germline values: CDR1 DFQATT, CDR2 SNEGSKA (reference sequence). CDR3 DNA: TGCAGTGCTCAGGGAATCGGGGAGCTGTTTTTT. As protein: CSAQGIGELFF.